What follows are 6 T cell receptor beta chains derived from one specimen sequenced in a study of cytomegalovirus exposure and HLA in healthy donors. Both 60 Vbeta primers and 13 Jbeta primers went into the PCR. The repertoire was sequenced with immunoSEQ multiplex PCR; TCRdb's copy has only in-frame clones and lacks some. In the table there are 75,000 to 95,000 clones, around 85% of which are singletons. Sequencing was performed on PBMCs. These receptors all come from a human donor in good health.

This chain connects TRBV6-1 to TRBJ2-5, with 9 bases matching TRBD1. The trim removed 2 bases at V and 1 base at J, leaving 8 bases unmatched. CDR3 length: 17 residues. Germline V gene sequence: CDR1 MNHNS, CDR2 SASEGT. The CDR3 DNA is TGTGCCAGCAGTGAACTTTTGGGACAGGGCTTCCAAGAGACCCAGTACTTC. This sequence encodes CASSELLGQGFQETQYF.

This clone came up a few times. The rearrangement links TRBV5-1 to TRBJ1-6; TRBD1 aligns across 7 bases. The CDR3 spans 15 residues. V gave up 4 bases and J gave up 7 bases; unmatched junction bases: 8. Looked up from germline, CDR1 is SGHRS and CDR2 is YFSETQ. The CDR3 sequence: CASSRETGDNSPLHF. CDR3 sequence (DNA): TGCGCCAGCAGCCGAGAAACAGGGGACAATTCACCCCTCCACTTT.

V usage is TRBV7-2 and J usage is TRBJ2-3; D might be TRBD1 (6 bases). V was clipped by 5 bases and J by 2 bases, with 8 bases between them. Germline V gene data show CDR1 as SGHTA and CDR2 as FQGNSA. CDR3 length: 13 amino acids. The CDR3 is CASSRGSTDTQYF. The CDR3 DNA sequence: TGTGCCAGCAGCAGGGGGTCCACAGATACGCAGTATTTT.

CDR3 in amino acids: CASSLGQGVTDTQYF. The CDR3 coding sequence is TGTGCCAGCAGCTTAGGACAGGGGGTAACAGATACGCAGTATTTT. The chain combines TRBV7-9 with TRBJ2-3; 9 positions match TRBD1. The CDR3 sequence is 15 residues long. Trimming at V came to 1 base and at J to 3 bases, leaving 2 bases not matched to a gene. Germline V gives CDR1 SEHNR, CDR2 FQNEAQ (reference sequence).

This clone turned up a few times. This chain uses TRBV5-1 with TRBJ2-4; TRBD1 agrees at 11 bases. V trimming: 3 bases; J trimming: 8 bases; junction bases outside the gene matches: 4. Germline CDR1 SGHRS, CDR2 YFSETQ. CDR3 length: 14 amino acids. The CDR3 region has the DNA TGCGCCAGCAGCTCGGAGGGACAGGGGGACATTCAGTACTTC. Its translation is CASSSEGQGDIQYF.

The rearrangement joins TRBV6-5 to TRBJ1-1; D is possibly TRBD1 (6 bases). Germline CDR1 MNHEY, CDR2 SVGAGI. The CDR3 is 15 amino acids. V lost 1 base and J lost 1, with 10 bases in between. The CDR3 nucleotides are TGTGCCAGCAGTTACTTATCGACAGGGAACACTGAAGCTTTCTTT. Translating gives CASSYLSTGNTEAFF.